These 10 T cell receptor beta chains were sequenced from one sample in a study of cytomegalovirus exposure and HLA in healthy donors. The repertoire was sequenced with immunoSEQ multiplex PCR; TCRdb's copy has only in-frame clones and lacks some. The data show about 110,000 clones, over 85% seen once. Sample: PBMCs. The receptors were sampled from a woman aged 18-29 years in good health and CMV-seronegative.

This sequence joins TRBV11-2 and TRBJ2-1, with 9 nucleotides matching TRBD1. The CDR3 loop spans 14 amino acids. Looked up from germline, CDR1 is SGHAT and CDR2 is FQNNGV. V dropped 5 bases and J dropped 5; count of bases not matched to a gene: 4. The CDR3 DNA follows: TGTGCCAGCAGCGGACAGGGGTTGGACAATGAGCAGTTCTTC. This codes for CASSGQGLDNEQFF.

The rearrangement uses TRBV7-3 and TRBJ1-4; the match to TRBD1 covers 8 bases. Germline CDR1 reads SGHTA; CDR2 reads FQGTGA. The V segment lost 5 bases and the J segment 7 bases; nucleotides outside the gene matches: 3. There are 13 residues in the CDR3. The CDR3 sequence is CASSQGTGEKLFF. In DNA form, the CDR3 reads TGTGCCAGCAGCCAAGGGACAGGTGAAAAACTGTTTTTT.

The chain uses TRBV7-2 and TRBJ1-2; 9 positions agree with TRBD1. After removal of 4 bases from V and 2 bases from J, the junction contained 2 bases not matched to a gene. CDR3 length: 14 residues. The V gene's germline CDR1 is SGHTA and CDR2 FQGNSA. The CDR3 loop is CASSSGTGNYGYTF. In DNA, the CDR3 is TGTGCCAGCAGCTCCGGGACAGGGAACTATGGCTACACCTTC.

A remark on this clone: At one of its ends the junction is not consistent with the germline gene, which may arise from a read error. J is TRBJ1-1 and V is TRBV5-6, with D perhaps TRBD1 (5 bases). The CDR3 runs to 14 residues. Germline V gene sequence: CDR1 SGHDT, CDR2 YYEEEE. The CDR3 region has the DNA TGTGCCAGCAACTTGTTCCAGGGAGGTTCTGAAGCTTTCTTT. This gives the protein CASNLFQGGSEAFF.

The J gene is TRBJ1-2, the V gene TRBV6-5, with TRBD1 identical over 7 bases. Germline V gene data show CDR1 as MNHEY and CDR2 as SVGAGI. The CDR3 sequence is 15 residues long. Trimming removed 0 bases from V and 8 bases from J; junction bases left unmatched: 9. In DNA form, the CDR3 reads TGTGCCAGCAGTTACTCGAGGGACAGTATTCGGGGCTACACCTTC. Protein product: CASSYSRDSIRGYTF.

The chain's CDR3 is CASSIRTSYEQYF. For the CDR3, the DNA is TGTGCCAGCAGTATAAGGACATCCTACGAGCAGTACTTC. V gene TRBV27 combines with J gene TRBJ2-7; possible D gene TRBD1, 5 bases. Trimming left V 5 bases short and J 1 base short, with 9 bases between. Germline CDR1 reads MNHEY; CDR2 reads SMNVEV (reference sequence). This CDR3 comprises 13 residues.

The chain combines TRBV4-1 with TRBJ1-2, with unresolved D. Germline CDR1 and CDR2: MGHRA and YSYEKL. V gave up 2 bases and J gave up 0 bases, with 10 bases separating them. The CDR3 spans 15 residues. The DNA for the CDR3 is TGCGCCAGCAGCCAACTCCGGAGTTCTAACTATGGCTACACCTTC. This encodes CASSQLRSSNYGYTF.

This chain connects TRBV14 to TRBJ2-3; 9 nucleotides align to TRBD1. This CDR3 has 17 residues. Losses at the gene ends were 4 bases for V and 1 base for J; bases not matched to a gene: 9. Germline CDR1 SGHDN, CDR2 FVKESK. This CDR3 is CASSPDRGNLRTDTQYF. The CDR3 DNA is TGTGCCAGCAGCCCGGACAGGGGTAATTTGCGCACAGATACGCAGTATTTT.

J is TRBJ1-6 and V is TRBV27; TRBD1 agrees at 7 bases. The J segment lost 9 bases and the V segment lost 6 bases, leaving 5 bases of the junction unmatched. The CDR3 length is 13 residues. Germline V CDR1 and CDR2: MNHEY, SMNVEV (reference sequence). As DNA, the CDR3 is TGTGCCAGCAGCGACAGGGTGGGTTCACCCCTCCACTTT. Translation: CASSDRVGSPLHF.

This clone was picked up one time. V gene TRBV6-1 combines with J gene TRBJ1-3, with 7 positions matching TRBD1. CDR1 and CDR2 (germline): MNHNS, SASEGT. The CDR3 is 14 residues long. Trimming removed 5 bases from V and 2 bases from J; junction bases left unmatched: 3. The CDR3 nucleotides read TGTGCCAGCAGTTCGACAGGGACTGGAAACACCATATATTTT. Its translation is CASSSTGTGNTIYF.